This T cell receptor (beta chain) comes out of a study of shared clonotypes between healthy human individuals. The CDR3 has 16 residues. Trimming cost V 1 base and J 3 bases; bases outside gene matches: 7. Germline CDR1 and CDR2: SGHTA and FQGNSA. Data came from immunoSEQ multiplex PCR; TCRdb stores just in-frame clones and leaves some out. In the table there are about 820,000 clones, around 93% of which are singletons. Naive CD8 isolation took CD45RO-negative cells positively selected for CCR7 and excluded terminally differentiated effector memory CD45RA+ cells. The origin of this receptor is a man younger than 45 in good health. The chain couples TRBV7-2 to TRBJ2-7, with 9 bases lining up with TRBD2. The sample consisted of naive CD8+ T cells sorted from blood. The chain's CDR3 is CASSLVDVLAGYEQYF. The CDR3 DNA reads TGTGCCAGCAGCTTAGTGGATGTACTAGCGGGCTACGAGCAGTACTTC.